This TCR beta chain is drawn from a study of blood T cell repertoires in COVID-19. About the study: There were acute and convalescent COVID-19 samples, and they came from the United States, Italy and Spain. The analysed material was cDNA or gDNA that came from T cells, B-cell-depleted T cells, or PBMCs.

Original processing notes: Reference gene primer amplification gave nucleated cell count estimates. Libraries were prepared by immunoSEQ multiplex PCR; TCRdb keeps only in-frame clonotypes and omits some of them. V and J calls and clone size are given by that table; D and trimming were obtained from the DNA. This table has more than 95,000 clones, about 91% appearing once. The junction had 10 bases not matched to a gene; V was cut back by 5 bases and J by 8 bases. Germline CDR1 is KGHDR and CDR2 is SFDVKD. CDR3 length equals 16 residues. The TCR comes from a human donor in a cohort sampled during active COVID-19. The rearrangement joins TRBV24-1 to TRBJ2-6; 8 positions match TRBD2. Sequencing was done on a sample of peripheral blood. This CDR3 is CATSGGQRGGTNVLTF. The CDR3 DNA follows: TGTGCCACCAGTGGGGGGCAACGGGGGGGAACCAACGTCCTGACTTTC.